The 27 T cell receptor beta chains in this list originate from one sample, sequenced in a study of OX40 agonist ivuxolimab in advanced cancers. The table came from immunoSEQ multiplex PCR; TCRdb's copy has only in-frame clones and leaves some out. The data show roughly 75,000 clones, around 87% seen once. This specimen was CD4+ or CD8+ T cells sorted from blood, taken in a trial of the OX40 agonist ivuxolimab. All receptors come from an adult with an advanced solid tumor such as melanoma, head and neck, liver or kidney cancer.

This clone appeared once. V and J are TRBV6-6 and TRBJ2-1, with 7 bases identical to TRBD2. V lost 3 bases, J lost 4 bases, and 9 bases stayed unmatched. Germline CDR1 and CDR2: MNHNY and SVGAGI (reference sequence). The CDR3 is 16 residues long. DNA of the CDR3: TGTGCCAGCAGTTATCTGGCGGGGGTGCGGTACAATGAGCAGTTCTTC. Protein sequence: CASSYLAGVRYNEQFF.

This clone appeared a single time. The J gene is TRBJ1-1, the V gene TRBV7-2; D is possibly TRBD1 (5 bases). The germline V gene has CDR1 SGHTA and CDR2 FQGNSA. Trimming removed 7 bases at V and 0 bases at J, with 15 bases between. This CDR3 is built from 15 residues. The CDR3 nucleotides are TGTGCCAGCACCCATCCGCGGGGGATGAACACTGAAGCTTTCTTT. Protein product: CASTHPRGMNTEAFF.

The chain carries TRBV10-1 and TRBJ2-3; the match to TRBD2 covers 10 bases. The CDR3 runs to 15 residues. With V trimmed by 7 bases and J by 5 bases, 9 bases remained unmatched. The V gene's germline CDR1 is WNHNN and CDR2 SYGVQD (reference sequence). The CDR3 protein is CASTASGSSGDTQYF. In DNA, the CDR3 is TGCGCCAGCACGGCTAGCGGGAGTTCAGGAGATACGCAGTATTTT.

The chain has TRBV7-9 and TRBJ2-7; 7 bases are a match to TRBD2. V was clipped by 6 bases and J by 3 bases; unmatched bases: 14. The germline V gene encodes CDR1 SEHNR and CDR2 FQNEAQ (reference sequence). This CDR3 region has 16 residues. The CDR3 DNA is TGTGCCAGCAGGGGGGAAGAAGCGGGAAGTATCTACGAGCAGTACTTC. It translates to CASRGEEAGSIYEQYF. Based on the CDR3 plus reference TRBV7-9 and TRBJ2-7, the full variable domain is DTGVSQNPRHKITKRGQNVTFRCDPISEHNRLYWYRQTLGQGPEFLTYFQNEAQLEKSRLLSDRFSAERPKGSFSTLEIQRTEQGDSAMYLCASRGEEAGSIYEQYFGPGTRLTVT.

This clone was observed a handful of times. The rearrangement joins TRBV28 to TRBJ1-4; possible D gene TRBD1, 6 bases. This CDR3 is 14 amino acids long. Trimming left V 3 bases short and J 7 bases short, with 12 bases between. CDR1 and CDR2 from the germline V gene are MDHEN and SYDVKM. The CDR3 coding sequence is TGTGCCAGCAGTTTGAGGGGGGGAGGTGAAAAACTGTTTTTT. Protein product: CASSLRGGGEKLFF. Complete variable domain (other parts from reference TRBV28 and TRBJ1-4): DVKVTQSSRYLVKRTGEKVFLECVQDMDHENMFWYRQDPGLGLRLIYFSYDVKMKEKGDIPEGYSVSREKKERFSLILESASTNQTSMYLCASSLRGGGEKLFFGSGTQLSVL.

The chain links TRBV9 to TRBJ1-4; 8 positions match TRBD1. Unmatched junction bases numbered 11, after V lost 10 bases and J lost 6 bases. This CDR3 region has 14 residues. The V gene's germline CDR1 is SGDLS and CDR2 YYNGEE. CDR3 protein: CASSDPGQDEKLFF. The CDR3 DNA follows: TGTGCCTCCTCCGATCCGGGACAGGATGAAAAACTGTTTTTT.

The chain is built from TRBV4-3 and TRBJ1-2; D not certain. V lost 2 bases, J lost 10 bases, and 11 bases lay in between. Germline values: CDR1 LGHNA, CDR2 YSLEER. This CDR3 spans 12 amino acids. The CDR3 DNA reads TGCGCCAGCAGCCAATTTTATACTGACTACACCTTC. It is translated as CASSQFYTDYTF.

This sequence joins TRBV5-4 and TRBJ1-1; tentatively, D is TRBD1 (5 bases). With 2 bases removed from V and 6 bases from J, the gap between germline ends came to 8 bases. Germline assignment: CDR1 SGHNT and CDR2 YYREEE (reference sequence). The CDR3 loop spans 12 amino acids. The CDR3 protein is CASSFGTPEAFF. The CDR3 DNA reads TGTGCCAGCAGCTTCGGGACGCCTGAAGCTTTCTTT.

The CDR3 DNA is TGTGCCAGCAGTTACAGGGGGCATGGCACTGAAGCTTTCTTT. Amino acids: CASSYRGHGTEAFF. The gene calls are TRBV27 and TRBJ1-1, with 9 bases matching TRBD1. V was clipped by 4 bases and J by 4 bases; unmatched bases: 4. Per the germline V gene, CDR1 is MNHEY and CDR2 is SMNVEV (reference sequence). This CDR3 contains 14 residues.

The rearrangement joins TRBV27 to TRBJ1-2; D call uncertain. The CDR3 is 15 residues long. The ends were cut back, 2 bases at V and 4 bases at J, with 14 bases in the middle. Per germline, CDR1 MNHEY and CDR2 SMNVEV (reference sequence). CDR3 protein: CASSLGAGIFYGYTF. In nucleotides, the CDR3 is TGTGCCAGCAGTTTAGGAGCAGGAATCTTCTATGGCTACACCTTC.

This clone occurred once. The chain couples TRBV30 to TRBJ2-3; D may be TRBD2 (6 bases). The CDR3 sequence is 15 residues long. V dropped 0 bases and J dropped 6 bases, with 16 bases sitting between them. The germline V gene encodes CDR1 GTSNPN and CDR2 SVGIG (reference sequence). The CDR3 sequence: CAWSVGGTLRDTQYF. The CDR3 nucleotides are TGTGCCTGGAGTGTAGGCGGGACCCTCCGCGATACGCAGTATTTT. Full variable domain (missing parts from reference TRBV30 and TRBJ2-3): SQTIHQWPATLVQPVGSPLSLECTVEGTSNPNLYWYRQAAGRGLQLLFYSVGIGQISSEVPQNLSASRPQDRQFILSSKKLLLSDSGFYLCAWSVGGTLRDTQYFGPGTRLTVL.

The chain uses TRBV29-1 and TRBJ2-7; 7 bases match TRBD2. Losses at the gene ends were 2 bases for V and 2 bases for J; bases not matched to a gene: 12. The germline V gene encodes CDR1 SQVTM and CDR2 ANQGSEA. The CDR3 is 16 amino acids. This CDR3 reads CSVEPRLAGVAYEQYF. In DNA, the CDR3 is TGCAGCGTTGAACCCCGGTTGGCGGGAGTGGCCTACGAGCAGTACTTC.

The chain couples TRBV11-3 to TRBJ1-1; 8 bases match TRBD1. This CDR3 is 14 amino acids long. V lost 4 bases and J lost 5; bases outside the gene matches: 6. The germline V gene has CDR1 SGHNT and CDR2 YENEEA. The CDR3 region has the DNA TGTGCCAGCAGCTCGGGGCAGGGGGCGACTGAAGCTTTCTTT. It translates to CASSSGQGATEAFF.

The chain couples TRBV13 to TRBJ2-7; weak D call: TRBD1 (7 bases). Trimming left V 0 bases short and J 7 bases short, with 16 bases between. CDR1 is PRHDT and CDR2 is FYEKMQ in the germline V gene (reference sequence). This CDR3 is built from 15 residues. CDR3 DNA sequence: TGTGCCAGCAGCTTAGGCCAGGGGGGACGGGTTGAGCAGTACTTC. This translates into CASSLGQGGRVEQYF.

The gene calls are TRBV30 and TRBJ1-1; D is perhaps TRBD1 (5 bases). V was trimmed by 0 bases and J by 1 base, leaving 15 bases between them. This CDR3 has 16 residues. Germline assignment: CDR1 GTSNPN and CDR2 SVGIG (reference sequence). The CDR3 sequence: CAWSVLPGAANTEAFF. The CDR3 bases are TGTGCCTGGAGTGTACTCCCCGGGGCGGCGAACACTGAAGCTTTCTTT.

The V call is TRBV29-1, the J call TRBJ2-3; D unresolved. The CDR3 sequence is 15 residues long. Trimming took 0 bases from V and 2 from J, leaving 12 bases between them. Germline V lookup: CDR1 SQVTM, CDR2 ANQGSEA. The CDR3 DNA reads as TGCAGCGTTGAAGATCGTGGGCGCCCCACAGATACGCAGTATTTT. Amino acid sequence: CSVEDRGRPTDTQYF.

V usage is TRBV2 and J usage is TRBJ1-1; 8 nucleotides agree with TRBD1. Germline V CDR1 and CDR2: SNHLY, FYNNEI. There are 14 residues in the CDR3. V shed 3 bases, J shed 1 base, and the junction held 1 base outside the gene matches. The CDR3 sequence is CASSEDRANTEAFF. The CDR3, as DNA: TGTGCCAGCAGTGAGGACAGGGCGAACACTGAAGCTTTCTTT.

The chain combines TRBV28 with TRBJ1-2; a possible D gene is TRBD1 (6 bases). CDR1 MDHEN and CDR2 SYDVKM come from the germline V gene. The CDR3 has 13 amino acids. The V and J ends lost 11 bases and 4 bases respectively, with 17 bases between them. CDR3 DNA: TGTGCCCTAGGAGGAGGGGGGGGCTATGGCTACACCTTC. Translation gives CALGGGGGYGYTF.

CDR3 region: CASSAPRGQGAGELFF. CDR3 nucleotide sequence: TGTGCCAGCAGCGCCCCCCGTGGGCAGGGAGCCGGGGAGCTGTTTTTT. The chain is built from TRBV7-9 and TRBJ2-2; TRBD1 or TRBD2 may be the D gene (5 bases each). The CDR3 sequence is 16 residues long. V was shortened by 5 bases and J by 6 bases, with 19 bases between the two germline ends. Germline-derived CDR1 and CDR2 are SEHNR and FQNEAQ (reference sequence). The full variable domain, with the rest looked up from reference TRBV7-9 and TRBJ2-2, is DTGVSQNPRHKITKRGQNVTFRCDPISEHNRLYWYRQTLGQGPEFLTYFQNEAQLEKSRLLSDRFSAERPKGSFSTLEIQRTEQGDSAMYLCASSAPRGQGAGELFFGEGSRLTVL.

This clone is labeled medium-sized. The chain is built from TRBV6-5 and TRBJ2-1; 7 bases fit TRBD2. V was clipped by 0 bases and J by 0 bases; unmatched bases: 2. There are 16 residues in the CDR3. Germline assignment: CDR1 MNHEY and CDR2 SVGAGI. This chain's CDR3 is CASSYSSGGSYNEQFF. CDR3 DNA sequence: TGTGCCAGCAGTTACTCATCGGGGGGCTCCTACAATGAGCAGTTCTTC.

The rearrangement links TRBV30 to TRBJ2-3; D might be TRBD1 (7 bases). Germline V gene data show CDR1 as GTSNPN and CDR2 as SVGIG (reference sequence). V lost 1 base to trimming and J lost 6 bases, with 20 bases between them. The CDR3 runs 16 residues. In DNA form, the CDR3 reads TGTGCCTGGAGTGGGGGGGCGGAGGGGGCAGAGGATACGCAGTATTTT. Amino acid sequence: CAWSGGAEGAEDTQYF. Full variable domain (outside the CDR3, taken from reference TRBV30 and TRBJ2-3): SQTIHQWPATLVQPVGSPLSLECTVEGTSNPNLYWYRQAAGRGLQLLFYSVGIGQISSEVPQNLSASRPQDRQFILSSKKLLLSDSGFYLCAWSGGAEGAEDTQYFGPGTRLTVL.

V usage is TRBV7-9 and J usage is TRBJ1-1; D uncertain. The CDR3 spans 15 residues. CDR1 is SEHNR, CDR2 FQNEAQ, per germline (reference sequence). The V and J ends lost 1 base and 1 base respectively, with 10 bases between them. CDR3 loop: CASSLVQWSNTEAFF. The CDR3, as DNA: TGTGCCAGCAGCTTAGTTCAGTGGTCGAACACTGAAGCTTTCTTT.

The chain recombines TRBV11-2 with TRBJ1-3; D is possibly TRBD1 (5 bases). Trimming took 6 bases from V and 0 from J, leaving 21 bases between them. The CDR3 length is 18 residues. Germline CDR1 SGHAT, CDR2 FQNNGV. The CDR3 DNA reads TGTGCCAGCAGGTCATCTCAGGGACTTCGCTTCTCTGGAAACACCATATATTTT. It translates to CASRSSQGLRFSGNTIYF.

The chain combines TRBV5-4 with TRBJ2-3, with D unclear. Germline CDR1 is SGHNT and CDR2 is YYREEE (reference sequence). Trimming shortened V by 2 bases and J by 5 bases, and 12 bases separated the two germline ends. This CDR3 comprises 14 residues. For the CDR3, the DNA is TGTGCCAGCAGCTTTGAAAGCGTTGTAGATACGCAGTATTTT. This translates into CASSFESVVDTQYF.

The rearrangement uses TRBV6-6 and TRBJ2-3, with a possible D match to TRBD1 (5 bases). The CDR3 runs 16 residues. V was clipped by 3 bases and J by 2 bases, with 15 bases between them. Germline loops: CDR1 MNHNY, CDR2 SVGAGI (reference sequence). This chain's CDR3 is CASSYYWAGSTDTQYF. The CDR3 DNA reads TGTGCCAGCAGTTATTATTGGGCAGGGTCCACAGATACGCAGTATTTT.

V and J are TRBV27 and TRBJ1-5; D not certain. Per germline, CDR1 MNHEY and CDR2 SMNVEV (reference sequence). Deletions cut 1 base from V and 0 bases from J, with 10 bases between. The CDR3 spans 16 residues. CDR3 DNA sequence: TGTGCCAGCAGTTTATACACAGATGCTAGCAATCAGCCCCAGCATTTT. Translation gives CASSLYTDASNQPQHF.

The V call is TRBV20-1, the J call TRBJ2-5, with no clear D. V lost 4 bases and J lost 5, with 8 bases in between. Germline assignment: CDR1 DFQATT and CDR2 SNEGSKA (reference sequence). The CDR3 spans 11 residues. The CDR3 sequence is CSAKVGETQYF. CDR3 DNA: TGCAGTGCTAAGGTTGGGGAGACCCAGTACTTC.